The rows below give T cell receptor beta chains drawn from one sample of a study of blood T cell repertoires in COVID-19. The protocol was immunoSEQ multiplex PCR, while the TCRdb copy is restricted to in-frame clones and leaves out a portion. The data hold 200,000 to 250,000 clones, with almost 85% observed a single time. What was sequenced was peripheral blood. The origin of the receptors is a woman of 80 years or more with acute or convalescent COVID-19. Both conserved end residues are part of each CDR3. D genes are given only for firm matches. Rows may omit the clone size; those that give it use once, few, many or a size class.

TRBJ2-3 | TRBV7-2 | . | . | CASTQAIDTQYF | TGTGCCAGCACCCAAGCTATAGATACGCAGTATTTT
TRBJ1-5 | TRBV6-5 | . | few | CASGRGRNQPQHF | TGTGCCAGCGGGCGTGGGCGCAATCAGCCCCAGCATTTT
TRBJ2-7 | TRBV30 | . | once | CAWSVAGPPTGQYF | TGTGCCTGGAGTGTGGCAGGGCCTCCTACCGGGCAGTACTTC
TRBJ1-2 | TRBV12-3/TRBV12-4 | . | . | CASSFRASYGYTF | TGTGCCAGCAGTTTCAGGGCTTCCTATGGCTACACCTTC
TRBJ2-3 | TRBV11-3 | . | . | CASSPGMTDTQYF | TGTGCCAGCAGCCCGGGTATGACAGATACGCAGTATTTT
TRBJ2-1 | TRBV27 | . | . | CASSFARLSYNEQFF | TGTGCCAGCAGTTTTGCGCGCCTGTCCTACAATGAGCAGTTCTTC
TRBJ2-5 | TRBV10-1 | . | once | CASSESHSGETQYF | TGCGCCAGCAGTGAGTCCCACAGCGGAGAGACCCAGTACTTC
TRBJ1-2 | TRBV5-1 | TRBD1 | once | CASSFGTGVTGYTF | TGCGCCAGCAGCTTCGGGACAGGGGTTACTGGCTACACCTTC
TRBJ1-2 | TRBV5-1 | . | . | CASRPGGTDYGYTF | TGCGCCAGCAGACCGGGAGGCACAGACTATGGCTACACCTTC
TRBJ1-2 | TRBV29-1 | . | . | CSVGKGQEYGYTF | TGCAGCGTTGGGAAGGGACAAGAATATGGCTACACCTTC
TRBJ2-5 | TRBV9 | . | . | CASSTTTKETQYF | TGTGCCAGCAGCACAACTACCAAAGAGACCCAGTACTTC
TRBJ1-6 | TRBV28 | . | . | CASSLSLGTGLGNSPLHF | TGTGCCAGCAGTTTATCATTAGGAACAGGTTTAGGTAATTCACCCCTCCACTTT
TRBJ1-1 | TRBV2 | TRBD1 | few | CASMRGQGASEAFF | TGTGCCAGCATGAGGGGACAGGGGGCATCTGAAGCTTTCTTT
TRBJ1-5 | TRBV12-5 | TRBD1 | . | CASGLVIGQGGQPQHF | TGTGCTAGTGGTTTGGTAATTGGACAGGGTGGCCAGCCCCAGCATTTT
TRBJ2-1 | TRBV18 | . | . | CASSPNRADANEQFF | TGTGCCAGCTCACCAAACAGGGCGGACGCCAATGAGCAGTTCTTC
TRBJ1-2 | TRBV5-6 | TRBD1 | . | CASSLNRGSGYTF | TGTGCCAGCAGCTTGAACAGGGGCTCTGGCTACACCTTC
TRBJ1-1 | TRBV11-1 | . | . | CASSLLGEGAFF | TGTGCCAGCAGCCTCCTTGGGGAGGGAGCTTTCTTT
TRBJ1-2 | TRBV3-1/TRBV3-2 | . | . | CASSQAGGSGYTF | TGTGCCAGCAGCCAAGCCGGGGGAAGCGGCTACACCTTC
TRBJ2-1 | TRBV19 | TRBD2 | . | CASSRTSGSLYNEQFF | TGTGCCAGTAGTAGAACTAGCGGAAGCCTTTACAATGAGCAGTTCTTC
TRBJ2-2 | TRBV2 | TRBD2 | . | CATSGVAGGTGELFF | TGTGCCACCAGTGGGGTAGCGGGAGGCACCGGGGAGCTGTTTTTT
TRBJ2-7 | TRBV6-2/TRBV6-3 | . | . | CASSADRSAYEQYF | TGTGCCAGCAGTGCAGACAGGAGTGCCTACGAGCAGTACTTC
TRBJ2-2 | TRBV7-2 | TRBD2 | . | CASSLILAGDRTGELFF | TGTGCCAGCAGCTTAATTCTAGCGGGAGATCGCACCGGGGAGCTGTTTTTT
TRBJ1-2 | TRBV19 | TRBD1 | once | CASSTAGGSNYGYTF | TGTGCCAGTAGTACGGCAGGGGGGTCAAACTATGGCTACACCTTC
TRBJ1-6 | TRBV28 | TRBD1 | . | CASSFGTGGTSPLHF | TGTGCCAGCAGTTTCGGGACAGGGGGAACTTCACCCCTCCACTTT
TRBJ2-2 | TRBV21-1 | . | once | CASSNVELRGRGTGELFF | TGTGCCAGCAGCAACGTTGAACTGAGAGGTAGGGGAACCGGGGAGCTGTTTTTT
TRBJ1-2 | TRBV30 | . | . | CAWSVQGTAGYTF | TGTGCCTGGAGTGTACAGGGTACGGCTGGCTACACCTTC
TRBJ2-5 | TRBV7-9 | TRBD1 | . | CASSFPWDRVVETQYF | TGTGCCAGCAGCTTTCCTTGGGACAGGGTTGTAGAGACCCAGTACTTC
TRBJ2-1 | TRBV4-1 | . | . | CASSPGLGPSYNEQFF | TGCGCCAGCAGCCCGGGACTTGGGCCTTCCTACAATGAGCAGTTCTTC
TRBJ2-3 | TRBV5-1 | TRBD1 | . | CASSPETGSHTQYF | TGCGCCAGCAGCCCGGAGACAGGGTCCCATACGCAGTATTTT
TRBJ2-3 | TRBV4-3 | TRBD2 | . | CASSQSTGGVDTQYF | TGCGCCAGCAGCCAATCCACTGGGGGGGTTGATACGCAGTATTTT
TRBJ2-3 | TRBV30 | . | . | CAWSVYASRGTDTQYF | TGTGCCTGGAGTGTTTATGCTAGCAGGGGTACAGATACGCAGTATTTT
TRBJ1-4 | TRBV4-2 | . | . | CASSQDGAGSGEKLFF | TGTGCCAGCAGCCAAGATGGGGCAGGGTCGGGTGAAAAACTGTTTTTT
TRBJ1-1 | TRBV2 | . | . | CASRFVGDRTEAFF | TGTGCCAGCAGATTCGTAGGGGATCGCACTGAAGCTTTCTTT
TRBJ1-6 | TRBV18 | TRBD1 | . | CASSPGQGAAYNSPLHF | TGTGCCAGCTCACCGGGACAGGGGGCTGCCTATAATTCACCCCTCCACTTT
TRBJ2-7 | TRBV9 | TRBD2 | . | CASSEGLAGGDYYEQYF | TGTGCCAGCAGCGAGGGACTAGCGGGGGGTGACTACTACGAGCAGTACTTC
TRBJ2-5 | TRBV7-3 | TRBD2 | few | CASSLASGETQYF | TGTGCCAGCAGCTTAGCTAGCGGAGAGACCCAGTACTTC
TRBJ2-7 | TRBV7-9 | TRBD2 | . | CASSAGLAESSYEQYF | TGTGCCAGCAGCGCTGGACTAGCGGAGAGCTCCTACGAGCAGTACTTC
TRBJ2-1 | TRBV27 | TRBD1 | . | CASSLYPDRVGWRSYNEQFF | TGTGCCAGCAGTTTGTACCCGGACAGGGTAGGTTGGCGCTCCTACAATGAGCAGTTCTTC
TRBJ2-1 | TRBV6-5 | TRBD2 | . | CASSLGTSGSNEQFF | TGTGCCAGCAGCCTCGGGACTAGCGGGAGTAATGAGCAGTTCTTC
TRBJ1-2 | TRBV19 | TRBD1 | few | CASSADRYHLGYTF | TGTGCCAGTAGTGCGGACAGGTACCACCTCGGCTACACCTTC